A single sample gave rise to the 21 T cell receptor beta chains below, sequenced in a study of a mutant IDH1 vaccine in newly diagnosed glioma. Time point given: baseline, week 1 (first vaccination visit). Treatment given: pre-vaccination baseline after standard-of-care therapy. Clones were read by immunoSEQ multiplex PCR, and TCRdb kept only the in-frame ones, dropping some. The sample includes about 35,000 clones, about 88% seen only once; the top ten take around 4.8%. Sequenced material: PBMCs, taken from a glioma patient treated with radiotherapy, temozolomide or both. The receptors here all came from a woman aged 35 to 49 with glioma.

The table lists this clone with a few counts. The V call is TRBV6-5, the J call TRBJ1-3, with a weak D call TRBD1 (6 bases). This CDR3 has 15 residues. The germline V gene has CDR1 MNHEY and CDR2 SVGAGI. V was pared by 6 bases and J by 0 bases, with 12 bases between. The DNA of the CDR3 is TGTGCCAGCAGCCAGGACAGATTCTCTGGAAACACCATATATTTT. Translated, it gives CASSQDRFSGNTIYF.

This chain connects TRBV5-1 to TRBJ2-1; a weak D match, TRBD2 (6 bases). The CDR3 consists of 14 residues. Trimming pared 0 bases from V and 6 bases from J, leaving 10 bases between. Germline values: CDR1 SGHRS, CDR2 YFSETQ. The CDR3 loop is CASSLVLATNEQFF. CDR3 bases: TGCGCCAGCAGCTTGGTGCTAGCGACCAATGAGCAGTTCTTC.

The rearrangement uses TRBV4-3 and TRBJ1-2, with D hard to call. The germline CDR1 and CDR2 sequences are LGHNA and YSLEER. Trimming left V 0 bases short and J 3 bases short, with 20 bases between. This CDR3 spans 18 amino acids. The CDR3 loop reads CASSQDQAPQWRHYGYTF. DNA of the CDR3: TGCGCCAGCAGCCAAGATCAGGCACCACAGTGGCGTCACTATGGCTACACCTTC.

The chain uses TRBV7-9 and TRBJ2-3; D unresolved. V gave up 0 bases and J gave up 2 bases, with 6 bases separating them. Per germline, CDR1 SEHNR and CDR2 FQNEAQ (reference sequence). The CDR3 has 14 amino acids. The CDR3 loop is CASSLAGFTDTQYF. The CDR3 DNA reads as TGTGCCAGCAGCTTAGCAGGATTCACAGATACGCAGTATTTT.

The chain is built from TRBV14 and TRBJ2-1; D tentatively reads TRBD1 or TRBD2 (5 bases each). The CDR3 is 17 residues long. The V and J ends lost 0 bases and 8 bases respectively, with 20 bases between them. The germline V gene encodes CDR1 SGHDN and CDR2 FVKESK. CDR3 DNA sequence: TGTGCCAGCAGCCAAGATCGAGGGGCAGGGAGTCGATATGAGCAGTTCTTC. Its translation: CASSQDRGAGSRYEQFF.

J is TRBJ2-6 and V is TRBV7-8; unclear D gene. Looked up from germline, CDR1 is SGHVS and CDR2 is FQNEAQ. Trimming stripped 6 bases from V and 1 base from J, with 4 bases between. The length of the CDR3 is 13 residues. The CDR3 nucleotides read TGTGCCAGCAGGGGGTCTGGGGCCAACGTCCTGACTTTC. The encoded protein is CASRGSGANVLTF. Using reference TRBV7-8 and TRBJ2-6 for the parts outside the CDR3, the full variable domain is GAGVSQSPRYKVAKRGQDVALRCDPISGHVSLFWYQQALGQGPEFLTYFQNEAQLDKSGLPSDRFFAERPEGSVSTLKIQRTQQEDSAVYLCASRGSGANVLTFGAGSRLTVL.

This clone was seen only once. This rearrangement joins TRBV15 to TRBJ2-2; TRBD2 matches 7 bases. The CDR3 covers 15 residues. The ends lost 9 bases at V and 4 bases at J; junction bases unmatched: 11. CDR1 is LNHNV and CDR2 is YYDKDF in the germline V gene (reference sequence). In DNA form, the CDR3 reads TGTGCCACAAAGTTCGACGGGGGGACCACCGGGGAGCTGTTTTTT. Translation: CATKFDGGTTGELFF.

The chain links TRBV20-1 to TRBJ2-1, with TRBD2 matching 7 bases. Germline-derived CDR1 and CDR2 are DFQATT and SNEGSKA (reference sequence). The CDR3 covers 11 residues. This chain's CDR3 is CRGDYPYEQFF. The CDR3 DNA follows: TGCAGGGGGGACTATCCCTATGAGCAGTTCTTC.

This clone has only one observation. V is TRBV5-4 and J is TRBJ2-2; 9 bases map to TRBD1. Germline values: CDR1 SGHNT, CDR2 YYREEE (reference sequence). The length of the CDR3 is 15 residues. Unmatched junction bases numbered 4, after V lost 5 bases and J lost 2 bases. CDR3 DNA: TGTGCCAGCAGACAGACAGGGGGTAACACCGGGGAGCTGTTTTTT. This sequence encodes CASRQTGGNTGELFF.

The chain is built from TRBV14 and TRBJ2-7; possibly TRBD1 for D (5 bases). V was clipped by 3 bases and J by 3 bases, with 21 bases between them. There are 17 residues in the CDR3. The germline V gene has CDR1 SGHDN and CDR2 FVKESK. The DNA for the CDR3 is TGTGCCAGCAGCCAGGGGCCATCAGCGCCCGTCCACTACGAGCAGTACTTC. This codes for CASSQGPSAPVHYEQYF.

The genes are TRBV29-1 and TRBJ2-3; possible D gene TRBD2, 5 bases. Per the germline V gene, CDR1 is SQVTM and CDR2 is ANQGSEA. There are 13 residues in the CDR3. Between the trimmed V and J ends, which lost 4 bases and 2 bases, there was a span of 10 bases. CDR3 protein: CSVGSEITDTQYF. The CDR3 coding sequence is TGCAGCGTTGGTAGCGAAATCACAGATACGCAGTATTTT.

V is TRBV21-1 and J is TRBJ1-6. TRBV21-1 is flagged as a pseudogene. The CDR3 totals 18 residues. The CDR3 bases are TGTGCCAGCAGCAAAACTGGAGTGAATCTCGTATCTTACTCACCCCTCCACTTT. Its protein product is CASSKTGVNLVSYSPLHF.

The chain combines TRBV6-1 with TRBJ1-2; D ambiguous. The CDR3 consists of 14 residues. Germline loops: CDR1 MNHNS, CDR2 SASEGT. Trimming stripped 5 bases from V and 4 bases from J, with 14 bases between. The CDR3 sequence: CASSTLDGFYGYTF. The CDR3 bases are TGTGCCAGCAGTACCCTAGACGGATTCTATGGCTACACCTTC.

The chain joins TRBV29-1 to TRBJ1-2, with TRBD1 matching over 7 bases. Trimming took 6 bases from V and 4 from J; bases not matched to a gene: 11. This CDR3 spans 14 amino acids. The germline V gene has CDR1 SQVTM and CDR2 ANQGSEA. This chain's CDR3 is CSVAGRQGAYGYTF. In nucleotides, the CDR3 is TGCAGCGTGGCCGGGCGACAGGGCGCCTATGGCTACACCTTC. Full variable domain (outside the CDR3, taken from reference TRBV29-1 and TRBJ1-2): SAVISQKPSRDICQRGTSLTIQCQVDSQVTMMFWYRQQPGQSLTLIATANQGSEATYESGFVIDKFPISRPNLTFSTLTVSNMSPEDSSIYLCSVAGRQGAYGYTFGSGTRLTVV.

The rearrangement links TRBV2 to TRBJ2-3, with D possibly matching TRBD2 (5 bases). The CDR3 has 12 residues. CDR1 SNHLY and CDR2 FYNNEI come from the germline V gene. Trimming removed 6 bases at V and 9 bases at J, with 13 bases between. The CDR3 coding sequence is TGTGCCAGCAGGAGCGGTGGTGGGACGCAGTATTTT. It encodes CASRSGGGTQYF.

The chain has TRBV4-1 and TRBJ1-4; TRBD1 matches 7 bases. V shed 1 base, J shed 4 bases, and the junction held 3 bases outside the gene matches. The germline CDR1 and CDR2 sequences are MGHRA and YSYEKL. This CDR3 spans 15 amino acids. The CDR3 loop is CASSQGQGVNEKLFF. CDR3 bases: TGCGCCAGCAGCCAAGGTCAGGGGGTTAATGAAAAACTGTTTTTT.

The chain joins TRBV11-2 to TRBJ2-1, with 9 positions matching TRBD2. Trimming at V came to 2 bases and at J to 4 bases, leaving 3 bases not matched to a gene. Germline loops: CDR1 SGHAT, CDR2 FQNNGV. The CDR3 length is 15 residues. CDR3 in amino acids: CASSLSAGGYNEQFF. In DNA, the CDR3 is TGTGCCAGCAGCTTATCAGCGGGAGGATACAATGAGCAGTTCTTC.

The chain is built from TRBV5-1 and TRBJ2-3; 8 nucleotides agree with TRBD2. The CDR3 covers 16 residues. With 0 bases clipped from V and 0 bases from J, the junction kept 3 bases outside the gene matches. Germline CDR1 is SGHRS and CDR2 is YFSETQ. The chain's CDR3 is CASSLAGGGSTDTQYF. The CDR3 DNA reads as TGCGCCAGCAGCTTGGCCGGGGGGGGGAGCACAGATACGCAGTATTTT.

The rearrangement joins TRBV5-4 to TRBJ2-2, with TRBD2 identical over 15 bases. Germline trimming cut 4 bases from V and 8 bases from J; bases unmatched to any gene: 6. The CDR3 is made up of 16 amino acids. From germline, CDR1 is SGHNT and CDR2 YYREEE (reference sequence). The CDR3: CASSPGTSGRSGELFF. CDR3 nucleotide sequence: TGTGCCAGCAGCCCTGGGACTAGCGGGAGGTCGGGGGAGCTGTTTTTT.

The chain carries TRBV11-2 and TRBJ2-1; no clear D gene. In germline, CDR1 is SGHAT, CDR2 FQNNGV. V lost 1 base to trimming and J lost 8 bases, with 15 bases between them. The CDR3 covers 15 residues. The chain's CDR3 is CASSLGKAWLYEQFF. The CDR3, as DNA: TGTGCCAGCAGCTTAGGTAAGGCCTGGCTCTATGAGCAGTTCTTC. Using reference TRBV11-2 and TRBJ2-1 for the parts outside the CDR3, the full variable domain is EAGVAQSPRYKIIEKRQSVAFWCNPISGHATLYWYQQILGQGPKLLIQFQNNGVVDDSQLPKDRFSAERLKGVDSTLKIQPAKLEDSAVYLCASSLGKAWLYEQFFGPGTRLTVL.

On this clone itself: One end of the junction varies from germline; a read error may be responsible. CDR3 sequence reads: CASSPRGVSYEQYF. DNA of the CDR3: TGTGCCAGCTCCCCACGGGGGGTCTCCTACGAGCAGTACTTC. This chain connects TRBV18 to TRBJ2-7, with 7 bases identical to TRBD2. The V gene's germline CDR1 is KGHSH and CDR2 LQKENI. CDR3 length equals 14 residues.